This TCR beta chain originates from a study of T cell responses to AZD1222 COVID-19 vaccine. For the study at large: Second-dose intervals of approximately 4 or approximately 12 weeks were pooled. Study-level results: The CD4 TCRs associated with vaccination extended across spike and predominated at 160-218 and 743-854. At study baseline, merely several AZD1222 recipients were seropositive. Spike-specific TCR repertoires showed rising breadth and depth after two AZD1222 doses.

TCRdb keeps only in-frame clones here, not all; method: immunoSEQ multiplex PCR. This table holds roughly 93,000 clones, nearly 90% found once. A word on this clone: The antigen remains undetermined.

This CDR3 comprises 14 residues. Trimming took off 0 bases at V and 5 bases at J, with 7 bases between the two ends. Germline V gene lookup returns CDR1 SNHLY and CDR2 FYNNEI. The specimen was peripheral blood, collected on day 0 of AZD1222 vaccination. The TCR sequence derives from an adult in good health. The gene calls are TRBV2 and TRBJ2-2; D is perhaps TRBD1 (5 bases). The CDR3 sequence is CASSEAAGTGELFF. CDR3 bases: TGTGCCAGCAGTGAAGCCGCAGGGACCGGGGAGCTGTTTTTT.